The clone carrying this T cell receptor beta chain is a singleton in its sample. Its antigen is unknown. The repertoire was sequenced with immunoSEQ multiplex PCR; TCRdb's copy has only in-frame clones and lacks some. The sample carries about 140,000 clones, 92% recorded once. This entry belongs to a study of T cell responses to AZD1222 COVID-19 vaccine. Study observations and caveats: Baseline serology detected seropositivity in only a handful of AZD1222 recipients. Variant regions that are unmutated are reportedly the target of nearly half of spike-specific TCRs. Sampling that yielded the repertoires occurred only after the peak T cell response.

V dropped 1 base and J dropped 0 bases, with 10 bases sitting between them. The germline V gene has CDR1 SGHRS and CDR2 YFSETQ. The CDR3 covers 15 residues. The source material was peripheral blood, sampled on day 0 of AZD1222 vaccination. J is TRBJ1-1 and V is TRBV5-1; D might be TRBD1 (5 bases). The clonotype was recovered from an adult in good health. CDR3 sequence reads: CASSLPAGMNTEAFF. CDR3 sequence (DNA): TGCGCCAGCAGCTTGCCCGCAGGGATGAACACTGAAGCTTTCTTT.